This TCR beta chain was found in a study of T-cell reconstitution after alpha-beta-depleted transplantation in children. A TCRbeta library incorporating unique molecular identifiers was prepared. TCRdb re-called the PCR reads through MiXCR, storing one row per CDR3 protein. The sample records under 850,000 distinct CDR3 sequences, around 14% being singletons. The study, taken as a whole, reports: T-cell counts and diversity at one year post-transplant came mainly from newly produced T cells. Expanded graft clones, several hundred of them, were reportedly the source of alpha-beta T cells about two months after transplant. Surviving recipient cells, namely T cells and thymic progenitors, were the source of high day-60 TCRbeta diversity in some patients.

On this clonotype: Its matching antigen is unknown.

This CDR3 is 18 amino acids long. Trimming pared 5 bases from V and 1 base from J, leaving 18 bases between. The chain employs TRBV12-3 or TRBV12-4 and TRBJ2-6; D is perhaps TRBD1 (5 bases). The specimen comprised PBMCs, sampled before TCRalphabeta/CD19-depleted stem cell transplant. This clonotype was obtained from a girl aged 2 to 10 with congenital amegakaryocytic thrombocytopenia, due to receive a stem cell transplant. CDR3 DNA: TGTGCCAGCAGTCCTCAGGGTTTCGGCGCTTCTGGGGCCAACGTCCTGACTTTC. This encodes CASSPQGFGASGANVLTF.